This T cell receptor beta chain was found in a study of CD8+ T cells in alopecia areata. Findings and caveats of the study: The presence of one nonresponder keeps the tie between baseline CD8+ expansion and response uncertain.

Regarding treatment: oral pan-JAK inhibitor, 5-10 mg twice daily. To note about this clone: Its antigen is unknown.

The length of the CDR3 is 16 residues. V was pared by 4 bases and J by 0 bases, with 14 bases between. Germline assignment: CDR1 SGHRS and CDR2 YFSETQ. It was cDNA, reverse transcribed from extracted RNA, that served as the sequencing template. The table came from immunoSEQ multiplex PCR; TCRdb's copy has only in-frame clones and leaves some out. The table shows around 190,000 clones, with about 65% occurring only once. The receptor comes from a human donor with alopecia areata. The sample in question was CD4+ T cells sorted from blood, obtained at week 49, from a patient treated with tofacitinib. The chain couples TRBV5-1 to TRBJ1-3, with no clear D. CDR3 loop: CASSKAGSFSGNTIYF. In DNA, the CDR3 is TGCGCCAGCAGCAAGGCCGGATCGTTCTCTGGAAACACCATATATTTT.